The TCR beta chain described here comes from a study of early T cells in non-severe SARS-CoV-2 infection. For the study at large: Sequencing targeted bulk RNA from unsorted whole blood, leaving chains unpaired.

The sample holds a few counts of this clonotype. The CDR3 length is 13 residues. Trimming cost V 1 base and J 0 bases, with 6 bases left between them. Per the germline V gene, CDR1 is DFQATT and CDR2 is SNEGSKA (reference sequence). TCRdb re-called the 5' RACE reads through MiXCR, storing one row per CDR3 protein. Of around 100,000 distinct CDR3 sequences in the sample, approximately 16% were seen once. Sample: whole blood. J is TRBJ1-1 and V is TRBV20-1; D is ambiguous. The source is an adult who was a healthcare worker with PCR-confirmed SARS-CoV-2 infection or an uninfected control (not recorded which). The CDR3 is CSARGPMNTEAFF. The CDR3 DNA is TGCAGTGCTAGAGGCCCGATGAACACTGAAGCTTTCTTT.